Listed below are T cell receptor beta chains from one sample, sequenced in a study of PD-L1 blockade in urothelial cancer. Produced via immunoSEQ multiplex PCR; TCRdb's table is partial and in-frame only. The sample comprises about 74,000 clones, roughly 88% of which are singletons, and 4.5% rests with the top ten. Specimen: PBMCs, collected around atezolizumab (anti-PD-L1) treatment. The receptors come from a man aged 70-80 years with urothelial cancer. The CDR3 runs from the conserved cysteine through the conserved F or W. Fields, in order: V gene, D gene, J gene, clone size, CDR3 protein, CDR3 DNA. The D gene is left open where the match is weak. A row's size may be missing; if present it is once, few, many or a size class.

V gene: TRBV30
D gene: NA
J gene: TRBJ1-1
clone size: NA
CDR3 protein: CAWTPQNTGAFF
CDR3 DNA: TGTGCCTGGACCCCACAGAACACCGGAGCTTTCTTT

V gene: TRBV18
D gene: NA
J gene: TRBJ2-3
clone size: NA
CDR3 protein: CASSPLGATGDTQYF
CDR3 DNA: TGTGCCAGCTCACCACTTGGGGCCACGGGAGATACGCAGTATTTT

V gene: TRBV5-1
D gene: TRBD1
J gene: TRBJ2-1
clone size: NA
CDR3 protein: CASSFGDRRPVEQFF
CDR3 DNA: TGCGCCAGCAGCTTCGGGGACAGGCGGCCCGTTGAGCAGTTCTTC

V gene: TRBV18
D gene: TRBD1
J gene: TRBJ1-1
clone size: NA
CDR3 protein: CASSPQDRDWGEAFF
CDR3 DNA: TGTGCCAGCTCACCACAGGACAGGGACTGGGGTGAAGCTTTCTTT

V gene: TRBV14
D gene: NA
J gene: TRBJ1-1
clone size: NA
CDR3 protein: CASSQDPPGLNTEAFF
CDR3 DNA: TGTGCCAGCAGCCAAGATCCGCCAGGTCTGAACACTGAAGCTTTCTTT

V gene: TRBV18
D gene: NA
J gene: TRBJ1-1
clone size: NA
CDR3 protein: CASSPRNTEAFF
CDR3 DNA: TGTGCCAGCTCACCCCGGAACACTGAAGCTTTCTTT

V gene: TRBV9
D gene: TRBD2
J gene: TRBJ2-3
clone size: NA
CDR3 protein: CASSPTTAGLAGVADTQYF
CDR3 DNA: TGTGCCAGCAGCCCAACGACCGCGGGACTAGCGGGAGTCGCAGATACGCAGTATTTT

V gene: TRBV5-1
D gene: TRBD2
J gene: TRBJ2-1
clone size: NA
CDR3 protein: CASSSSQTSGPYNEQFF
CDR3 DNA: TGCGCCAGCAGTTCATCTCAAACTAGCGGGCCCTACAATGAGCAGTTCTTC

V gene: TRBV7-2
D gene: NA
J gene: TRBJ2-7
clone size: NA
CDR3 protein: CASSLGAGSRYEQYF
CDR3 DNA: TGTGCCAGCAGCCTCGGGGCCGGGAGTAGGTACGAGCAGTACTTC

V gene: TRBV7-8
D gene: NA
J gene: TRBJ1-2
clone size: NA
CDR3 protein: CASSAGAYGYTF
CDR3 DNA: TGTGCCAGCAGCGCAGGGGCCTATGGCTACACCTTC

V gene: TRBV5-6
D gene: TRBD1
J gene: TRBJ1-2
clone size: NA
CDR3 protein: CASSIDRGDNYGYTF
CDR3 DNA: TGTGCCAGCAGCATAGACAGGGGCGATAACTATGGCTACACCTTC

V gene: TRBV28
D gene: TRBD1
J gene: TRBJ1-1
clone size: NA
CDR3 protein: CASRDRVGTEAFF
CDR3 DNA: TGTGCCAGCAGAGACAGGGTCGGGACTGAAGCTTTCTTT

V gene: TRBV10-2
D gene: NA
J gene: TRBJ1-1
clone size: NA
CDR3 protein: CASSVSAGFTEAFF
CDR3 DNA: TGCGCCAGCAGTGTATCAGCAGGGTTCACTGAAGCTTTCTTT

V gene: TRBV4-1
D gene: TRBD2
J gene: TRBJ2-3
clone size: NA
CDR3 protein: CASSQSAGGLGDTQYF
CDR3 DNA: TGCGCCAGCAGCCAATCAGCGGGAGGGCTGGGAGATACGCAGTATTTT

V gene: TRBV6-1
D gene: TRBD1
J gene: TRBJ1-2
clone size: NA
CDR3 protein: CASSTRQGTYGYTF
CDR3 DNA: TGTGCCAGCAGTACTAGACAGGGAACTTATGGCTACACCTTC

V gene: TRBV4-2
D gene: TRBD1
J gene: TRBJ2-4
clone size: NA
CDR3 protein: CASSQGGQGENIQYF
CDR3 DNA: TGTGCCAGCAGCCAAGGCGGGCAGGGGGAAAACATTCAGTACTTC

V gene: TRBV19
D gene: NA
J gene: TRBJ1-3
clone size: NA
CDR3 protein: CASSAPGQRSSGNTIYF
CDR3 DNA: TGTGCCAGTAGTGCCCCCGGACAGAGAAGCTCTGGAAACACCATATATTTT

V gene: TRBV27
D gene: NA
J gene: TRBJ2-4
clone size: NA
CDR3 protein: CASSLSWPKNIQYF
CDR3 DNA: TGTGCCAGCAGTTTATCGTGGCCCAAAAACATTCAGTACTTC

V gene: TRBV7-8
D gene: NA
J gene: TRBJ2-5
clone size: NA
CDR3 protein: CASSLVLARQETQYF
CDR3 DNA: TGTGCCAGCAGCTTAGTTTTGGCCAGACAAGAGACCCAGTACTTC

V gene: TRBV6-6
D gene: TRBD2
J gene: TRBJ2-3
clone size: NA
CDR3 protein: CASRLAGGPDTQYF
CDR3 DNA: TGTGCCAGCAGGCTAGCGGGAGGGCCTGATACGCAGTATTTT

V gene: TRBV6-5
D gene: NA
J gene: TRBJ1-2
clone size: few
CDR3 protein: CASSYSNLEGYTF
CDR3 DNA: TGTGCCAGCAGTTACTCGAATCTAGAAGGCTACACCTTC

V gene: TRBV5-1
D gene: NA
J gene: TRBJ2-5
clone size: NA
CDR3 protein: CASSEGGEETQYF
CDR3 DNA: TGCGCCAGCAGCGAGGGCGGGGAAGAGACCCAGTACTTC

V gene: TRBV28
D gene: TRBD1
J gene: TRBJ2-7
clone size: NA
CDR3 protein: CASSFWTGASPGQYF
CDR3 DNA: TGTGCCAGCAGTTTTTGGACAGGGGCCTCCCCTGGGCAGTACTTC

V gene: TRBV5-4
D gene: NA
J gene: TRBJ1-2
clone size: few
CDR3 protein: CASSHSGEGSYGYTF
CDR3 DNA: TGTGCCAGCAGCCACTCAGGGGAGGGTAGCTATGGCTACACCTTC

V gene: TRBV9
D gene: TRBD1
J gene: TRBJ1-1
clone size: NA
CDR3 protein: CASSVTGTNTEAFF
CDR3 DNA: TGTGCCAGCAGCGTGACAGGGACGAACACTGAAGCTTTCTTT

V gene: TRBV19
D gene: NA
J gene: TRBJ1-4
clone size: NA
CDR3 protein: CASSMEGYSNEKLFF
CDR3 DNA: TGTGCCAGTAGTATGGAGGGGTATAGTAATGAAAAACTGTTTTTT

V gene: TRBV19
D gene: TRBD2
J gene: TRBJ2-7
clone size: NA
CDR3 protein: CASSITAGGYEQYF
CDR3 DNA: TGTGCCAGTAGTATAACAGCGGGAGGCTACGAGCAGTACTTC

V gene: TRBV5-4
D gene: NA
J gene: TRBJ1-2
clone size: NA
CDR3 protein: CASNFAGIYGYTF
CDR3 DNA: TGTGCCAGCAATTTCGCAGGAATCTATGGCTACACCTTC

V gene: TRBV15
D gene: TRBD2
J gene: TRBJ2-2
clone size: NA
CDR3 protein: CATSRDVLAGGFSGELFF
CDR3 DNA: TGTGCCACCAGCAGAGATGTGCTAGCGGGAGGTTTCTCCGGGGAGCTGTTTTTT

V gene: TRBV28
D gene: NA
J gene: TRBJ1-1
clone size: NA
CDR3 protein: CASSLITGAGSWNTEAFF
CDR3 DNA: TGTGCCAGCAGTTTAATAACGGGAGCGGGGAGTTGGAACACTGAAGCTTTCTTT

V gene: TRBV19
D gene: TRBD2
J gene: TRBJ2-1
clone size: NA
CDR3 protein: CASSISGLAGVNEQFF
CDR3 DNA: TGTGCCAGTAGTATTTCCGGACTAGCGGGGGTCAATGAGCAGTTCTTC

V gene: TRBV9
D gene: NA
J gene: TRBJ2-7
clone size: NA
CDR3 protein: CASSYDTGGPYEQYF
CDR3 DNA: TGTGCCAGCAGCTACGACACAGGAGGGCCCTACGAGCAGTACTTC

V gene: TRBV5-8
D gene: NA
J gene: TRBJ1-5
clone size: NA
CDR3 protein: CASSDGGLGNQPQHF
CDR3 DNA: TGTGCCAGCAGCGACGGAGGTCTTGGCAATCAGCCCCAGCATTTT

V gene: TRBV5-1
D gene: TRBD2
J gene: TRBJ2-2
clone size: few
CDR3 protein: CASTLRVAGVGELFF
CDR3 DNA: TGCGCCAGCACCCTGCGGGTAGCGGGAGTAGGGGAGCTGTTTTTT

V gene: TRBV28
D gene: NA
J gene: TRBJ1-2
clone size: once
CDR3 protein: CASSLLGAAGPHGYTF
CDR3 DNA: TGTGCCAGCAGTTTGTTGGGGGCAGCCGGCCCCCATGGCTACACCTTC

V gene: TRBV7-2
D gene: NA
J gene: TRBJ2-1
clone size: NA
CDR3 protein: CASSLGPGKYNEQFF
CDR3 DNA: TGTGCCAGCAGCTTAGGTCCGGGAAAATACAATGAGCAGTTCTTC

V gene: TRBV19
D gene: TRBD2
J gene: TRBJ2-1
clone size: NA
CDR3 protein: CASSWGTSVNNEQFF
CDR3 DNA: TGTGCCAGTAGTTGGGGAACTAGCGTAAATAATGAGCAGTTCTTC

V gene: TRBV23-1
D gene: TRBD1
J gene: TRBJ1-2
clone size: NA
CDR3 protein: CASSPHDRGGGYTF
CDR3 DNA: TGCGCCAGCAGTCCCCACGACAGGGGAGGTGGCTACACCTTC

V gene: TRBV19
D gene: TRBD2
J gene: TRBJ2-7
clone size: once
CDR3 protein: CASSLSGGRGYEQYF
CDR3 DNA: TGTGCCAGTAGTCTGTCGGGGGGAAGGGGTTACGAGCAGTACTTC

V gene: TRBV6-5
D gene: TRBD1
J gene: TRBJ2-7
clone size: NA
CDR3 protein: CASSHRGTSYEQYF
CDR3 DNA: TGTGCCAGCAGTCACAGGGGGACTTCCTACGAGCAGTACTTC

V gene: TRBV7-8
D gene: NA
J gene: TRBJ2-5
clone size: NA
CDR3 protein: CASMNRLQETQYF
CDR3 DNA: TGTGCCAGCATGAACAGGTTACAAGAGACCCAGTACTTC

V gene: TRBV18
D gene: NA
J gene: TRBJ2-2
clone size: NA
CDR3 protein: CASSPNPLNTGELFF
CDR3 DNA: TGTGCCAGCTCACCAAATCCGCTAAACACCGGGGAGCTGTTTTTT